A selection of T cell receptor beta chains follows, all from one sample in a study of long-term antiretroviral therapy in people with HIV. The protocol was immunoSEQ multiplex PCR, while the TCRdb copy is restricted to in-frame clones and leaves out a portion. Counted here are more than 9,500 clones, over 70% occurring once; the ten biggest clones make up less than 15%. Sequences were derived from unsorted PBMCs, sampled 3.1 years before starting antiretroviral therapy. All receptors come from a man in his forties with HIV. CDR3s include the opening cysteine and the closing phenylalanine or tryptophan. D genes are given only for firm matches. Not all rows give a size; the values are once, few, many and, for expanded clones, a class.

CDR3aa,CDR3nt,d_gene,v_gene,abundance,j_gene
CASSSRDRSSNEKLFF,TGTGCCAGCAGCAGCCGAGACAGGTCTTCTAATGAAAAACTGTTTTTT,.,TRBV14,.,TRBJ1-4
CASSPGTVSTDTQYF,TGTGCCAGCTCACCGGGGACTGTTAGCACAGATACGCAGTATTTT,.,TRBV18,.,TRBJ2-3
CASTSRRPLRGATDTQYF,TGTGCCAGCACGTCCCGCAGGCCGTTACGGGGCGCAACAGATACGCAGTATTTT,.,TRBV27,.,TRBJ2-3
CASRPGQNTGELFF,TGTGCCAGCAGGCCGGGACAGAACACCGGGGAGCTGTTTTTT,.,TRBV27,few,TRBJ2-2
CASSEGTSGSNEQFF,TGTGCCAGCAGTGAAGGGACTAGCGGGAGCAATGAGCAGTTCTTC,TRBD2,TRBV6-1,few,TRBJ2-1
CASSRLAGVGDEQYF,TGTGCCAGCTCACGTCTAGCGGGAGTAGGCGACGAGCAGTACTTC,TRBD2,TRBV18,.,TRBJ2-7
CASSLRGDTTYSYEQYF,TGCGCCAGCAGCTTGAGGGGGGACACGACTTACTCCTACGAGCAGTACTTC,.,TRBV5-1,.,TRBJ2-7
CASSPPVGFGTEAFF,TGTGCCAGCTCACCACCGGTGGGTTTTGGCACTGAAGCTTTCTTT,.,TRBV18,.,TRBJ1-1
CASSTQTGYSYTF,TGTGCCAGTAGTACCCAGACAGGGTACAGCTACACCTTC,TRBD1,TRBV19,.,TRBJ1-2
CATSRGDRVRNQPQHF,TGTGCCACCAGCAGAGGAGACAGGGTACGCAATCAGCCCCAGCATTTT,TRBD1,TRBV15,.,TRBJ1-5
CSARSQETQYF,TGCAGTGCTAGGAGTCAAGAGACCCAGTACTTC,.,TRBV20-1,.,TRBJ2-5
CASSFGMGDTQYF,TGTGCCAGCAGCTTTGGGATGGGAGATACGCAGTATTTT,.,TRBV7-7,.,TRBJ2-3
CASSHTRNTEAFF,TGCGCCAGCAGCCATACACGTAACACTGAAGCTTTCTTT,.,TRBV4-3,.,TRBJ1-1
CASSHQQGRGYTF,TGTGCCAGCAGCCACCAACAGGGTAGAGGCTACACCTTC,.,TRBV7-2,few,TRBJ1-2
CASSLAWQLNYGYTF,TGTGCCAGCAGCTTAGCGTGGCAGCTTAACTATGGCTACACCTTC,.,TRBV7-2,.,TRBJ1-2
CASSPSPGGYEQYF,TGTGCCAGCTCACCATCTCCAGGGGGTTACGAGCAGTACTTC,TRBD1,TRBV18,few,TRBJ2-7
CASSWTTGETYGYTF,TGTGCCAGCAGCTGGACTACAGGGGAGACCTATGGCTACACCTTC,TRBD1,TRBV5-6,.,TRBJ1-2
CASSLMSGSGNTIYF,TGTGCCAGCAGCTTAATGTCAGGCTCTGGAAACACCATATATTTT,.,TRBV7-3,.,TRBJ1-3
CASSLVVGPTSHEQYF,TGTGCCAGCAGCTTAGTGGTGGGGCCCACTTCCCACGAGCAGTACTTC,.,TRBV7-9,.,TRBJ2-7
CASSFERLDTEAFF,TGTGCCAGCAGCTTCGAGAGGTTGGACACTGAAGCTTTCTTT,.,TRBV7-9,once,TRBJ1-1
CASSYSGLGEETQYF,TGTGCCAGCAGTTACTCAGGGCTAGGCGAAGAGACCCAGTACTTC,.,TRBV6-5,.,TRBJ2-5
CAWTRFRGAGYEQYF,TGTGCCTGGACCCGCTTCCGGGGGGCTGGGTACGAGCAGTACTTC,.,TRBV30,.,TRBJ2-7
CAWDREDQPQHF,TGTGCCTGGGACAGGGAGGATCAGCCCCAGCATTTT,TRBD1,TRBV30,few,TRBJ1-5
CASSGTGEANEKLFF,TGCGCCAGCAGCGGCACCGGGGAGGCTAATGAAAAACTGTTTTTT,.,TRBV5-1,.,TRBJ1-4
CASTKGRDAGELFF,TGCGCCAGCACGAAGGGGCGGGACGCCGGGGAGCTGTTTTTT,.,TRBV5-1,.,TRBJ2-2
CASSLVQVTANTEAFF,TGCGCCAGCAGCTTGGTACAGGTAACAGCGAACACTGAAGCTTTCTTT,.,TRBV5-1,.,TRBJ1-1
CASSPTPDSSYEQYF,TGTGCCAGCAGCCCCACACCGGACAGCTCCTACGAGCAGTACTTC,.,TRBV28,few,TRBJ2-7
CASSRNRRGAGELFF,TGTGCCAGCAGCCGAAATAGGAGGGGCGCCGGGGAGCTGTTTTTT,.,TRBV7-2,.,TRBJ2-2
CASSIKAPGGGSNYEQYF,TGTGCCAGTAGTATAAAAGCCCCCGGGGGCGGATCTAACTACGAGCAGTACTTC,.,TRBV19,.,TRBJ2-7
CASSPWTGGDNTQYF,TGTGCCAGCAGCCCCTGGACAGGGGGAGATAATACGCAGTATTTT,TRBD1,TRBV5-5,.,TRBJ2-3
CASSSAGGTEAFF,TGTGCCAGCAGCTCCGCAGGGGGCACTGAAGCTTTCTTT,TRBD1,TRBV11-2,.,TRBJ1-1
CASSQDLGNQPQHF,TGCGCCAGCAGCCAAGATCTGGGAAATCAGCCCCAGCATTTT,.,TRBV4-1,few,TRBJ1-5
CASSLSLLRAMNTEAFF,TGTGCCAGCAGTTTATCTCTATTACGGGCGATGAACACTGAAGCTTTCTTT,.,TRBV28,few,TRBJ1-1
CASSLDRVNTEAFF,TGTGCCAGCAGCCTGGACAGGGTGAACACTGAAGCTTTCTTT,TRBD1,TRBV7-2,.,TRBJ1-1
CASSQFGTSRAFF,TGTGCCAGCAGCCAATTCGGTACCTCTAGAGCTTTCTTT,.,TRBV14,.,TRBJ1-1
CATSRDSQAPIQYF,TGTGCCACCAGCAGAGATAGCCAAGCCCCCATTCAGTACTTC,.,TRBV15,.,TRBJ2-4
CAWSVRRTGANEQYF,TGTGCCTGGAGTGTACGAAGGACAGGGGCTAACGAGCAGTACTTC,TRBD1,TRBV30,.,TRBJ2-7
CASSQDQRGAQPQHF,TGCGCCAGCAGCCAAGATCAGAGGGGAGCCCAGCCCCAGCATTTT,.,TRBV4-1,.,TRBJ1-5
CASSPTIGRSDSYEQYF,TGTGCCAGCAGCCCAACTATTGGGAGGTCGGATAGCTACGAGCAGTACTTC,.,TRBV7-2,.,TRBJ2-7
CASSFRTDGKNIQYF,TGTGCCAGCAGCTTCAGGACAGACGGCAAAAACATTCAGTACTTC,.,TRBV7-9,.,TRBJ2-4
CASSQLAGSNYGYTF,TGCGCCAGCAGCCAACTCGCCGGAAGTAACTATGGCTACACCTTC,.,TRBV4-1,.,TRBJ1-2
CASSLNRLAENTGELFF,TGTGCCAGCAGCTTAAATCGACTAGCGGAGAACACCGGGGAGCTGTTTTTT,TRBD2,TRBV7-2,.,TRBJ2-2
CSVEGGGNYGYTF,TGCAGCGTTGAAGGGGGGGGGAACTATGGCTACACCTTC,.,TRBV29-1,.,TRBJ1-2
CASSSDISGNTIYF,TGTGCCAGCAGCTCAGACATCTCTGGAAACACCATATATTTT,.,TRBV7-9,.,TRBJ1-3
CASSGQADTEAFF,TGTGCCAGCAGTGGACAGGCGGACACTGAAGCTTTCTTT,.,TRBV25-1,.,TRBJ1-1
CASSLTPSEYYEQYF,TGTGCCAGCAGCTTAACCCCGTCAGAGTACTACGAGCAGTACTTC,.,TRBV7-3,few,TRBJ2-7
CASSDGGGVRYTF,TGTGCCAGCAGTGATGGCGGAGGCGTGAGGTACACCTTC,.,TRBV2,.,TRBJ1-2
CATHPVAAVGSDTQYF,TGTGCCACCCACCCCGTGGCGGCGGTCGGGTCAGATACGCAGTATTTT,.,TRBV15,few,TRBJ2-3
CASSPQVSLSNEQFF,TGTGCCAGCAGCCCCCAGGTCTCGTTATCCAATGAGCAGTTCTTC,.,TRBV7-2,.,TRBJ2-1
CASSRKGGPTYEQYF,TGTGCCAGCAGCAGAAAGGGGGGACCGACCTACGAGCAGTACTTC,.,TRBV5-8,.,TRBJ2-7
CASSKGSNEQFF,TGTGCCAGCAGTAAGGGTTCTAATGAGCAGTTCTTC,.,TRBV27,few,TRBJ2-1
CASSYDRLYEQFF,TGTGCCAGCAGTTACGATAGACTCTATGAGCAGTTCTTC,.,TRBV6-6,.,TRBJ2-1
CASSLESPRPGVNQPQHF,TGCGCCAGCAGCTTGGAAAGTCCGAGGCCAGGAGTCAATCAGCCCCAGCATTTT,.,TRBV5-1,.,TRBJ1-5
CATLAGDSTYEQYF,TGTGCCACCTTAGCGGGAGACTCCACCTACGAGCAGTACTTC,TRBD2,TRBV10-3,.,TRBJ2-7
CASSRDRADEQYF,TGTGCCAGCAGTCGGGACAGGGCTGACGAGCAGTACTTC,TRBD1,TRBV6-5,.,TRBJ2-7
CASSAQYGNTEAFF,TGTGCCAGCAGTGCCCAGTACGGGAACACTGAAGCTTTCTTT,.,TRBV6-5,once,TRBJ1-1